What follows are 23 T cell receptor beta chains derived from one specimen sequenced in a study of blood T cell repertoires in COVID-19. Clones were read by immunoSEQ multiplex PCR, and TCRdb kept only the in-frame ones, dropping some. The sample includes roughly 250,000 clones, approximately 91% of them seen just once. The sequencing sample was made of PBMCs or T cells enriched from blood (not recorded which). All receptors derive from a woman in her 40s with acute COVID-19.

V is TRBV5-6 and J is TRBJ2-7; D is perhaps TRBD1 (8 bases). The CDR3 has 14 residues. Germline assignment: CDR1 SGHDT and CDR2 YYEEEE. V shed 3 bases and J shed 3 bases, with 13 bases lying between them. The CDR3 loop is CASSSYRGGYEQYF. The CDR3 DNA reads TGTGCCAGCAGCTCATACAGGGGGGGCTACGAGCAGTACTTC.

This rearrangement joins TRBV30 to TRBJ1-2; no clear D gene. CDR1 and CDR2 from the germline V gene are GTSNPN and SVGIG (reference sequence). V was clipped by 1 base and J by 7 bases, with 10 bases between them. The CDR3 spans 12 residues. CDR3 DNA: TGTGCCTGGAGTGCTGGGAGTCTTGGCTACACCTTC. It specifies CAWSAGSLGYTF.

This clone has a single count. CDR3 sequence reads: CASSEARQGKRYF. CDR3 DNA sequence: TGTGCCAGCAGTGAAGCGAGGCAGGGAAAACGGTATTTT. The J gene is TRBJ2-3, the V gene TRBV2, with D possibly being TRBD1 (5 bases). Deletions cut 0 bases from V and 14 bases from J, with 15 bases between. The CDR3 has 13 residues. The germline CDR1 and CDR2 sequences are SNHLY and FYNNEI.

The chain carries TRBV15 and TRBJ1-5, with D unclear. Trimming took 8 bases from V and 3 from J, leaving 8 bases between them. The CDR3 has 12 amino acids. The germline CDR1 and CDR2 sequences are LNHNV and YYDKDF (reference sequence). The CDR3 loop is CATSAYNQPQHF. In DNA, the CDR3 is TGTGCCACCTCCGCCTACAATCAGCCCCAGCATTTT.

This clone was detected only once. V gene TRBV15 combines with J gene TRBJ2-7, with 9 bases fitting TRBD2. V lost 0 bases and J lost 4; bases outside the gene matches: 10. Germline values: CDR1 LNHNV, CDR2 YYDKDF (reference sequence). CDR3 length equals 17 residues. The CDR3 nucleotides read TGTGCCACCAGCAGAGATGGGAGCGGGGGGCGTCCGTACGAGCAGTACTTC. It is translated as CATSRDGSGGRPYEQYF.

The chain employs TRBV5-4 and TRBJ1-2; D is uncertain. The CDR3 sequence is 12 residues long. The V end was cut by 3 bases, the J end by 5 bases, with 8 bases between. Germline V gene lookup returns CDR1 SGHNT and CDR2 YYREEE (reference sequence). CDR3 nucleotide sequence: TGTGCCAGCAGCTCCCGTAGTTATGGCTACACCTTC. Residues: CASSSRSYGYTF.

This clone was counted a few times. The genes are TRBV2 and TRBJ2-7, with D possibly being TRBD2 (6 bases). Germline V CDR1 and CDR2: SNHLY, FYNNEI. There are 15 residues in the CDR3. Between the trimmed V and J ends, which lost 6 bases and 3 bases, there was a span of 18 bases. CDR3 sequence reads: CASRAGRDLGYEQYF. CDR3 coding DNA: TGTGCCAGCAGAGCTGGCAGGGACTTGGGCTACGAGCAGTACTTC.

J is TRBJ1-2 and V is TRBV2; TRBD1 aligns across 9 bases. Germline V gene sequence: CDR1 SNHLY, CDR2 FYNNEI. The length of the CDR3 is 15 residues. V lost 4 bases, J lost 2 bases, and 5 bases stayed unmatched. The CDR3 region is CASSAGTGYNYGYTF. As DNA, the CDR3 is TGTGCCAGCAGTGCGGGGACAGGGTACAACTATGGCTACACCTTC.

This rearrangement joins TRBV5-1 to TRBJ2-3; D is possibly TRBD2 (5 bases). The CDR3 covers 16 residues. CDR1 and CDR2 (germline): SGHRS, YFSETQ. V lost 0 bases to trimming and J lost 2 bases, with 13 bases between them. The CDR3 protein is CASSLGGRAPTDTQYF. The CDR3 DNA sequence: TGCGCCAGCAGCTTGGGCGGGCGGGCACCCACAGATACGCAGTATTTT.

This clone showed up many times. The chain recombines TRBV19 with TRBJ1-6; D is undetermined. The CDR3 spans 14 residues. Germline CDR1 and CDR2: LNHDA and SQIVND (reference sequence). V was shortened by 3 bases and J by 4 bases, with 7 bases between the two germline ends. The CDR3 coding sequence is TGTGCCAGTAGTATGGGCGCGTATAATTCACCCCTCCACTTT. It is translated as CASSMGAYNSPLHF.

This rearrangement joins TRBV19 to TRBJ2-3; a possible D gene is TRBD2 (6 bases). The CDR3 contains 15 residues. Between the trimmed V and J ends, which lost 7 bases and 0 bases, there was a span of 14 bases. From germline, CDR1 is LNHDA and CDR2 SQIVND (reference sequence). As DNA, the CDR3 is TGTGCCAGTAATTCAATAGCGGCTAGCACAGATACGCAGTATTTT. Protein sequence: CASNSIAASTDTQYF. The full variable domain, its missing parts supplied by reference TRBV19 and TRBJ2-3, is DGGITQSPKYLFRKEGQNVTLSCEQNLNHDAMYWYRQDPGQGLRLIYYSQIVNDFQKGDIAEGYSVSREKKESFPLTVTSAQKNPTAFYLCASNSIAASTDTQYFGPGTRLTVL.

This chain uses TRBV4-3 with TRBJ2-7, with TRBD2 matching over 8 bases. Germline V CDR1 and CDR2: LGHNA, YSLEER. The CDR3 is made up of 19 amino acids. J was trimmed by 0 bases and V by 3 bases; bases with no gene match: 16. The CDR3 reads CASSHSTGSGIRGSYEQYF. CDR3 nucleotides: TGCGCCAGCAGCCACTCCACTGGTAGCGGGATAAGAGGCTCCTACGAGCAGTACTTC.

The chain recombines TRBV15 with TRBJ1-3; 7 positions agree with TRBD1. CDR1 is LNHNV, CDR2 YYDKDF, per germline (reference sequence). The CDR3 consists of 15 residues. Trimming took 2 bases from V and 0 from J; bases not matched to a gene: 1. DNA for the CDR3: TGTGCCACCAGCAGAACAGGGGTCTCTGGAAACACCATATATTTT. It codes for CATSRTGVSGNTIYF.

This clone showed up just once. The chain is built from TRBV19 and TRBJ1-4, with D possibly TRBD1 on 5 matching bases. The germline V gene has CDR1 LNHDA and CDR2 SQIVND (reference sequence). This CDR3 region has 14 residues. V lost 1 base and J 8 bases, leaving 11 bases between the germline ends. The CDR3 DNA sequence: TGTGCCAGTAGTATAGGGCAGGGTTGGGAAAAACTGTTTTTT. It yields the protein CASSIGQGWEKLFF.

This clone was picked up one time. The chain recombines TRBV19 with TRBJ1-5; D gene uncertain. Trimming removed 6 bases at V and 4 bases at J, with 16 bases between. CDR3 length: 15 residues. The germline CDR1 and CDR2 sequences are LNHDA and SQIVND (reference sequence). The CDR3 DNA reads TGTGCCAGTAGGGGCTGGGCCAACAGAAATCAGCCCCAGCATTTT. Translation: CASRGWANRNQPQHF. Variable domain in full (rest from reference TRBV19 and TRBJ1-5): DGGITQSPKYLFRKEGQNVTLSCEQNLNHDAMYWYRQDPGQGLRLIYYSQIVNDFQKGDIAEGYSVSREKKESFPLTVTSAQKNPTAFYLCASRGWANRNQPQHFGDGTRLSIL.

The rearrangement links TRBV18 to TRBJ2-7; D gene unclear. Deletions cut 1 base from V and 2 bases from J, with 6 bases between. There are 13 residues in the CDR3. The germline V gene has CDR1 KGHSH and CDR2 LQKENI. Written as DNA, the CDR3 is TGTGCCAGCTCACCACGCCAGGCCTACGAGCAGTACTTC. Encoded protein: CASSPRQAYEQYF.

The rearrangement links TRBV28 to TRBJ2-5, with 10 bases lining up with TRBD1. Germline V lookup: CDR1 MDHEN, CDR2 SYDVKM. This CDR3 is built from 16 residues. J was trimmed by 4 bases and V by 1 base; bases with no gene match: 6. The chain's CDR3 is CASSLYGTGVRETQYF. The CDR3 DNA reads TGTGCCAGCAGTTTATATGGGACAGGGGTTAGAGAGACCCAGTACTTC.

The V call is TRBV7-9, the J call TRBJ1-3; 7 bases fit TRBD1. The germline CDR1 and CDR2 sequences are SEHNR and FQNEAQ (reference sequence). V was pared by 5 bases and J by 0 bases, with 7 bases of the junction left unmatched. There are 16 residues in the CDR3. The CDR3 sequence: CASSPNRGFSGNTIYF. As DNA, the CDR3 is TGTGCCAGCAGCCCCAACAGGGGTTTCTCTGGAAACACCATATATTTT.

J is TRBJ1-6 and V is TRBV23-1; tentatively, D is TRBD1 (6 bases). TRBV23-1 is placed among ORFs of uncertain function. The CDR3 loop spans 17 amino acids. The germline V and J ends were trimmed by 0 bases and 5 bases, with 14 bases remaining between them. CDR3 DNA: TGCGCCAGCAGTCAATCGTACAGGGCAAAAGATAATTCACCCCTCCACTTT. It translates to CASSQSYRAKDNSPLHF.

The rearrangement joins TRBV29-1 to TRBJ1-2, with TRBD1 as a possible D gene (6 bases). The CDR3 is made up of 14 amino acids. CDR1 and CDR2 (germline): SQVTM, ANQGSEA. The V end was cut by 3 bases, the J end by 5 bases, with 16 bases between. The CDR3 region is CSVDPGQGSYGYTF. Written as DNA, the CDR3 is TGCAGCGTTGACCCCGGGCAGGGGTCATATGGCTACACCTTC.

The gene calls are TRBV11-2 and TRBJ2-7; tentative D call: TRBD2 (6 bases). V dropped 1 base and J dropped 6 bases, with 16 bases sitting between them. Germline V gene lookup returns CDR1 SGHAT and CDR2 FQNNGV. The CDR3 covers 15 residues. In DNA form, the CDR3 reads TGTGCCAGCAGCTTAGTCCGTGGACTAAGCTCCGAGCAGTACTTC. Translated: CASSLVRGLSSEQYF.

The V and J genes are TRBV5-1 and TRBJ2-1; TRBD2 agrees at 7 bases. CDR1 is SGHRS, CDR2 YFSETQ, per germline. The CDR3 loop spans 15 amino acids. The V segment lost 3 bases and the J segment 7 bases; nucleotides outside the gene matches: 10. The CDR3 region has the DNA TGCGCCAGCAGCTCGGGGCTAGCGGTTAGGAATGAGCAGTTCTTC. This codes for CASSSGLAVRNEQFF.

The genes are TRBV5-1 and TRBJ2-3; tentatively, D is TRBD1 (6 bases). Germline V gene data show CDR1 as SGHRS and CDR2 as YFSETQ. The CDR3 totals 16 residues. V lost 4 bases to trimming and J lost 1 base, with 16 bases between them. CDR3 bases: TGCGCCAGCAGCGGGACGACAGGTTTTGGCACAGATACGCAGTATTTT. Translated: CASSGTTGFGTDTQYF.